One sample yielded the 20 T cell receptor beta chains listed below, sequenced in a study of blood T cell repertoires in COVID-19. Measured with immunoSEQ multiplex PCR; TCRdb has only the in-frame clones, and not every one. Found here are nearly 50,000 clones, around 87% of them singletons; the top ten hold less than 5.5%. The sequenced sample consisted of peripheral blood. These receptors were taken from a man aged 40-55 years with active COVID-19.

The rearrangement joins TRBV9 to TRBJ2-2; D remains ambiguous. This CDR3 is 14 amino acids long. CDR1 and CDR2 (germline): SGDLS, YYNGEE. Trimming left V 0 bases short and J 4 bases short, with 7 bases between. For the CDR3, the DNA is TGTGCCAGCAGCGTAGATAGTATCACCGGGGAGCTGTTTTTT. This translates into CASSVDSITGELFF.

CDR3 DNA sequence: TGTGCCAGTAGTGCCAACAGGAACACCGGGGAGCTGTTTTTT. Translating it yields CASSANRNTGELFF. V and J are TRBV19 and TRBJ2-2; D is unresolved. Looked up from germline, CDR1 is LNHDA and CDR2 is SQIVND (reference sequence). This CDR3 has 14 residues. Trimming removed 5 bases at V and 1 base at J, with 8 bases between. The complete variable domain, with remaining parts taken from reference TRBV19 and TRBJ2-2, reads DGGITQSPKYLFRKEGQNVTLSCEQNLNHDAMYWYRQDPGQGLRLIYYSQIVNDFQKGDIAEGYSVSREKKESFPLTVTSAQKNPTAFYLCASSANRNTGELFFGEGSRLTVL.

CDR3 loop: CASCGAGASDEQYF. The CDR3 coding sequence is TGTGCCAGCTGCGGGGCGGGGGCTTCTGACGAGCAGTACTTC. V usage is TRBV2 and J usage is TRBJ2-7, with a weak D call TRBD2 (7 bases). This CDR3 contains 14 residues. Trimming pared 8 bases from V and 5 bases from J, leaving 19 bases between. Germline V gene lookup returns CDR1 SNHLY and CDR2 FYNNEI.

The genes are TRBV30 and TRBJ1-5; 9 bases agree with TRBD1. The CDR3 runs to 15 residues. Germline V gene sequence: CDR1 GTSNPN, CDR2 SVGIG (reference sequence). V was pared by 0 bases and J by 6 bases, with 6 bases of the junction left unmatched. This CDR3 reads CAWSVAGTGTQPQHF. The CDR3 DNA is TGTGCCTGGAGTGTGGCCGGGACAGGGACTCAGCCCCAGCATTTT.

The chain combines TRBV15 with TRBJ2-1, with 10 bases lining up with TRBD1. Germline assignment: CDR1 LNHNV and CDR2 YYDKDF (reference sequence). V lost 0 bases, J lost 8 bases, and 10 bases stayed unmatched. This CDR3 is 17 amino acids long. CDR3 protein: CATSREAPGQGMDEQFF. The DNA of the CDR3 is TGTGCCACCAGCAGAGAGGCGCCGGGACAGGGGATGGATGAGCAGTTCTTC. The whole variable domain, remainder taken from reference TRBV15 and TRBJ2-1, is DAMVIQNPRYQVTQFGKPVTLSCSQTLNHNVMYWYQQKSSQAPKLLFHYYDKDFNNEADTPDNFQSRRPNTSFCFLDIRSPGLGDTAMYLCATSREAPGQGMDEQFFGPGTRLTVL.

The V call is TRBV29-1, the J call TRBJ1-3; no definite D call. The V gene's germline CDR1 is SQVTM and CDR2 ANQGSEA. V was cut by 1 base and J by 2 bases, with 9 bases left in between. The CDR3 runs 14 residues. This chain's CDR3 is CSVEVAGAGNTIYF. CDR3 DNA: TGCAGCGTTGAAGTGGCCGGGGCTGGAAACACCATATATTTT.

The genes are TRBV7-9 and TRBJ2-3; 10 nucleotides match TRBD2. With V trimmed by 1 base and J by 4 bases, 11 bases remained unmatched. This CDR3 comprises 18 residues. Per germline, CDR1 SEHNR and CDR2 FQNEAQ (reference sequence). As DNA, the CDR3 is TGTGCCAGCAGCTTAGGGTCAGGGGGGACTAGCGCTGCAGATACGCAGTATTTT. This encodes CASSLGSGGTSAADTQYF.

The rearrangement joins TRBV6-2 or TRBV6-3 to TRBJ2-1; TRBD2 agrees at 14 bases. CDR3 length equals 15 residues. With V trimmed by 6 bases and J by 10 bases, 8 bases remained unmatched. Germline assignment: CDR1 MNHEY and CDR2 SVGEGT. The CDR3 here is CASSQGLAGVGEQFF. DNA of the CDR3: TGTGCCAGCAGCCAGGGACTAGCGGGAGTTGGGGAGCAGTTCTTC.

This clone was counted once. The chain is built from TRBV2 and TRBJ2-7; 9 bases are a match to TRBD1. This CDR3 comprises 16 residues. V shed 7 bases and J 5 bases; nucleotides not matched to a gene: 15. Germline V gene lookup returns CDR1 SNHLY and CDR2 FYNNEI. The CDR3 reads CASKSQPGQGGHEQYF. The CDR3 region has the DNA TGTGCCAGCAAGTCCCAACCGGGACAGGGCGGCCACGAGCAGTACTTC.

Concerning this clone itself: Germline and junction disagree at one end, which may indicate a read error. The chain uses TRBV5-1 and TRBJ2-7; 7 nucleotides agree with TRBD1. The CDR3 has 15 residues. Germline V gene data show CDR1 as SGHRS and CDR2 as YFSETQ. The CDR3 sequence is CASSRGQTFSYEQYF. In DNA, the CDR3 is TGCGCCAGCAGCCGGGGACAGACATTCTCCTACGAACAGTACTTC.

This clone came up once. The genes are TRBV28 and TRBJ1-5; 7 bases are a match to TRBD1. Unmatched junction bases numbered 14, after V lost 6 bases and J lost 9 bases. The length of the CDR3 is 15 residues. Germline V gene data show CDR1 as MDHEN and CDR2 as SYDVKM. CDR3 DNA sequence: TGTGCCAGCAGGGCCGACAGGGAAGGTTTTGGGCCCCAGCATTTT. Its protein product is CASRADREGFGPQHF.

V usage is TRBV25-1 and J usage is TRBJ2-3; D ambiguous. Germline V gives CDR1 MGHDK, CDR2 SYGVNS. V lost 7 bases to trimming and J lost 2 bases, with 10 bases between them. The CDR3 has 13 residues. CDR3 bases: TGTGCCAGCACCAGGATGTCCACAGATACGCAGTATTTT. Protein: CASTRMSTDTQYF.

The chain joins TRBV5-1 to TRBJ2-1; TRBD1 matches 7 bases. The length of the CDR3 is 16 residues. From germline, CDR1 is SGHRS and CDR2 YFSETQ. V lost 4 bases to trimming and J lost 3 bases; unmatched junction nucleotides: 10. The CDR3 here is CASSQEPGQFYNEQFF. CDR3 bases: TGCGCCAGCAGCCAGGAGCCGGGACAGTTCTACAATGAGCAGTTCTTC.

This chain connects TRBV28 to TRBJ1-1, with D perhaps matching TRBD1 (6 bases). V lost 2 bases, J lost 7 bases, and 17 bases lay in between. CDR1 and CDR2 from the germline V gene are MDHEN and SYDVKM. This CDR3 region has 15 residues. The CDR3 coding sequence is TGTGCCAGCAGTTTAAATACAGGGAGGGGAAGTGAAGCTTTCTTT. It yields the protein CASSLNTGRGSEAFF.

The chain couples TRBV28 to TRBJ2-5, with 14 bases that match TRBD2. The CDR3 covers 18 residues. CDR1 is MDHEN, CDR2 SYDVKM, per germline. V was clipped by 5 bases and J by 3 bases; unmatched bases: 11. The CDR3, as DNA: TGTGCCAGCAGTCCAACGACTAGCGGGAGGGGGTGGAAAGAGACCCAGTACTTC. This gives the protein CASSPTTSGRGWKETQYF.

The table lists this clone with a few counts. The V and J genes are TRBV19 and TRBJ2-1; weak D call: TRBD1 (6 bases). This CDR3 region has 18 residues. Trimming removed 3 bases at V and 0 bases at J, with 18 bases between. Germline V gives CDR1 LNHDA, CDR2 SQIVND (reference sequence). The CDR3 spells CASSILVARGTSYNEQFF. CDR3 in DNA: TGTGCCAGTAGTATTTTGGTGGCTAGGGGGACCTCCTACAATGAGCAGTTCTTC. Supplemented by reference TRBV19 and TRBJ2-1, the full variable domain reads DGGITQSPKYLFRKEGQNVTLSCEQNLNHDAMYWYRQDPGQGLRLIYYSQIVNDFQKGDIAEGYSVSREKKESFPLTVTSAQKNPTAFYLCASSILVARGTSYNEQFFGPGTRLTVL.

The chain employs TRBV6-5 and TRBJ2-7; TRBD2 aligns across 13 bases. Germline loops: CDR1 MNHEY, CDR2 SVGAGI. CDR3 size: 15 residues. J lost 5 bases, V lost 0 bases, and 1 base had no gene match. CDR3 in DNA: TGTGCCAGCAGTTACTCCGGACTAGCGGGAGACGAGCAGTACTTC. The encoded protein is CASSYSGLAGDEQYF.

The gene calls are TRBV27 and TRBJ2-5; D is unresolved. The germline CDR1 and CDR2 sequences are MNHEY and SMNVEV (reference sequence). The V end lost 2 bases, the J end lost 4 bases, and 11 bases lay between the germline ends. The CDR3 consists of 14 residues. The CDR3 spells CASSLLSPGETQYF. The CDR3 nucleotides read TGTGCCAGCAGTTTACTGTCGCCCGGAGAGACCCAGTACTTC.

This sequence joins TRBV5-4 and TRBJ2-5; 12 bases are a match to TRBD2. V lost 0 bases and J lost 5; bases outside the gene matches: 2. The CDR3 spans 15 residues. Germline CDR1 is SGHNT and CDR2 is YYREEE (reference sequence). The CDR3 nucleotides are TGTGCCAGCAGCTTGGGCGGGACTAGCGGGGAGACCCAGTACTTC. This gives the protein CASSLGGTSGETQYF.

CDR3 sequence (DNA): TGTGCCAGTAGTGCCCGACGAGCGGCTACTAGAAGCACTGAAGCTTTCTTT. Translating gives CASSARRAATRSTEAFF. The rearrangement links TRBV19 to TRBJ1-1; D is unclear. This CDR3 is built from 17 residues. Germline V gene lookup returns CDR1 LNHDA and CDR2 SQIVND (reference sequence). Trimming removed 5 bases at V and 4 bases at J, with 23 bases between.